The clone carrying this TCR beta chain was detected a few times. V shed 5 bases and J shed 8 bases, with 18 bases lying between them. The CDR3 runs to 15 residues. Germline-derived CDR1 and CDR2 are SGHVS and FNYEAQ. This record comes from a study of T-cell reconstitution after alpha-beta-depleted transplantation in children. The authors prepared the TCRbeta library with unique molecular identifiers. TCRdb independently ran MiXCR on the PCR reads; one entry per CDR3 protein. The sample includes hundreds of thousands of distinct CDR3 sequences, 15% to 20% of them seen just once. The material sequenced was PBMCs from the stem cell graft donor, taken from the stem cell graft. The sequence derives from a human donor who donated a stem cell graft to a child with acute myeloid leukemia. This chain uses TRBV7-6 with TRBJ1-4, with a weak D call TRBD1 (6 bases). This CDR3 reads CASSGQISKSEKLFF. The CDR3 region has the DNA TGTGCCAGCAGCGGACAGATCTCCAAAAGCGAAAAACTGTTTTTT.